The present T cell receptor (beta chain) was sequenced within a study of Graves' ophthalmopathy and Graves' hyperthyroidism. Broader study findings: Blood shared most expanded thyroid clonotypes above 0.001 frequency. Ophthalmopathy progression cases were predicted by the model with roughly 68% sensitivity and more than 72% specificity.

TCR beta CDR3 regions were amplified from RNA transcripts. HTBI-primed first-round RT-PCR preceded second-round multiplex PCR. TCRdb reprocessed the multiplex PCR reads via MiXCR and lists one record per CDR3 protein. Here the sample spans about 620,000 distinct CDR3 sequences, about a fifth being singletons. Many counts were recorded for this clonotype. The antigen remains undetermined. The CDR3 is 16 residues long. V was clipped by 2 bases and J by 1 base, with 13 bases between them. Germline V gives CDR1 SGHDT, CDR2 YYEEEE. The chain carries TRBV5-6 and TRBJ2-4, with D uncertain. The source of this sequence is a woman under 30 with stable Graves' hyperthyroidism. Some clones in this sample may be carry-over from other donors' samples. The sequenced sample was peripheral blood. The DNA of the CDR3 is TGTGCCAGCAGCTTCTTGGAGACTGATGCCAAAAACATTCAGTACTTC. This codes for CASSFLETDAKNIQYF.